The clone carrying this T cell receptor (beta chain) appeared a few times. What it recognizes is unknown. The record originates from a study of vaccination effects on CD4 cells after COVID-19. ViraFEST assay sequencing came after antigen-specific CD4+ T cells were expanded with viral peptide pools. Cells that had been cultured for nine to eleven days were the source of isolated CD4+ T cells. Previously uninfected by SARS-CoV-2, the vaccine recipients also showed negative nucleocapsid antibodies. V dropped 0 bases and J dropped 4; count of bases not matched to a gene: 6. The CDR3 is made up of 16 amino acids. From germline, CDR1 is LNHNV and CDR2 YYDKDF (reference sequence). Libraries were prepared by immunoSEQ multiplex PCR; TCRdb keeps only in-frame clonotypes and omits some of them. Among around 66,000 clones, around three quarters were seen once, and the ten largest hold 3.5% to 4.5%.

This TCR derives from a human donor who received a COVID-19 vaccine. Sequencing was performed on CD4+ T cells from PBMCs cultured with HCoV-OC43 spike peptides, taken before COVID-19 vaccination. Specified subset: HCoV-OC43 spike overlapping peptide pool stimulation. The V and J genes are TRBV15 and TRBJ2-1; 7 bases align to TRBD2. CDR3 in DNA: TGTGCCACCAGCAGAGAAGGCGGGGGTTATTACAATGAGCAGTTCTTC. Translating gives CATSREGGGYYNEQFF.